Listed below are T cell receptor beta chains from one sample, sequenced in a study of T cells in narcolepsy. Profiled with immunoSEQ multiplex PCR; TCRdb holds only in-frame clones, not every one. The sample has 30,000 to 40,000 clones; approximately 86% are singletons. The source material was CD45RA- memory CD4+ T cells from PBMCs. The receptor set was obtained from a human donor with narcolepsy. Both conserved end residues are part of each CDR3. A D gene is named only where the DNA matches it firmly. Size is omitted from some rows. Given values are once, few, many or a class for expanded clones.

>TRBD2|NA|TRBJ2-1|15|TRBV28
CASRPSGRAHNEQFF
TGTGCCAGCAGGCCCAGCGGGAGGGCCCACAATGAGCAGTTCTTC
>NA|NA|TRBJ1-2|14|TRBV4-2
CASSQVAGEGGYTF
TGTGCCAGCAGCCAAGTTGCAGGGGAAGGTGGCTACACCTTC
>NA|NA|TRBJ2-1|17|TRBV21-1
CASSKRLAGLSYNEQFF
TGTGCCAGCAGCAAACGACTAGCGGGGTTATCCTACAATGAGCAGTTCTTC
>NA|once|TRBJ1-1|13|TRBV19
CASSHGWNTEAFF
TGTGCCAGTAGCCACGGGTGGAACACTGAAGCTTTCTTT
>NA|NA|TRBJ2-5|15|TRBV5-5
CASSLAGGRGETQYF
TGTGCCAGCAGCTTGGCCGGGGGGCGAGGGGAGACCCAGTACTTC
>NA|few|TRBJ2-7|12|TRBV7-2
CASSRGLSEQYF
TGTGCCAGCAGCCGAGGACTGTCCGAGCAGTACTTC
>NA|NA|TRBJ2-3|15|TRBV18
CASSPIPGGADTQYF
TGTGCCAGCTCACCCATTCCAGGGGGGGCAGATACGCAGTATTTT
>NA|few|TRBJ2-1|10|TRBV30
CAWSGTAQFF
TGTGCCTGGAGTGGGACAGCGCAGTTCTTC
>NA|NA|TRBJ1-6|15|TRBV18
CASSLARGSDSPLHF
TGTGCCAGCTCCCTCGCGCGGGGGAGCGATTCACCCCTCCACTTT
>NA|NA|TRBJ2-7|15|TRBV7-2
CASSKGQWASYEQYF
TGTGCCAGCAGCAAGGGACAATGGGCATCCTACGAGCAGTACTTC
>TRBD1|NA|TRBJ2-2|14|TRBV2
CASSAGQGPGELFF
TGTGCCAGCAGTGCGGGACAGGGACCCGGGGAGCTGTTTTTT
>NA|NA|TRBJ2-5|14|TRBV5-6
CASSLITQGKTQYF
TGTGCCAGCAGCTTGATCACGCAGGGAAAGACCCAGTACTTC
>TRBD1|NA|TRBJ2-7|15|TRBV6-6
CASRPPGQGFYEQYF
TGTGCCAGCAGACCCCCGGGACAGGGGTTCTACGAGCAGTACTTC
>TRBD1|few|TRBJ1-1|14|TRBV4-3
CASSQDWTGGKAFF
TGCGCCAGCAGCCAAGATTGGACAGGGGGAAAGGCTTTCTTT
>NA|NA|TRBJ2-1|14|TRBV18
CASSPGTKAFEQFF
TGTGCCAGCTCACCCGGGACGAAGGCGTTCGAGCAGTTCTTC
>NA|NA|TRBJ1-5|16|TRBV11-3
CASSFRPNRSNQPQHF
TGTGCCAGCAGTTTCCGACCAAACAGGAGCAATCAGCCCCAGCATTTT
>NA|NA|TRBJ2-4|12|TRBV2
CASTLAKNIQYF
TGTGCCAGTACCTTAGCCAAAAACATTCAGTACTTC
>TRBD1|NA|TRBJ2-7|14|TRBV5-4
CASRAGTGGYEQYF
TGTGCCAGCCGAGCCGGGACAGGGGGTTACGAGCAGTACTTC
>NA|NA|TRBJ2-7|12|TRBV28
CASSLRTYEQYF
TGTGCCAGCAGTTTAAGAACCTACGAGCAGTACTTC
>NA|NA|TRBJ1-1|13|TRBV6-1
CASSFGRSTEAFF
TGTGCCAGCAGTTTCGGTCGGAGCACTGAAGCTTTCTTT
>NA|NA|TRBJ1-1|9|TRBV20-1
CSATALAFF
TGCAGTGCTACCGCCCTGGCTTTCTTT
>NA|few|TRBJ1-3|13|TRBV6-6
CASSYSDGNTIYF
TGTGCCAGCAGTTACTCAGATGGAAACACCATATATTTT
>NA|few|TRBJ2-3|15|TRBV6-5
CASSYTGHNTDTQYF
TGTGCCAGCAGTTATACGGGACACAACACAGATACGCAGTATTTT
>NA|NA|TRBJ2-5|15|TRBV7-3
CASSLTAAYQETQYF
TGTGCCAGCAGCTTAACCGCAGCATACCAAGAGACCCAGTACTTC
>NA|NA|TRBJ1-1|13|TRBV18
CASSPPLNTEAFF
TGTGCCAGCTCTCCACCTTTGAACACTGAAGCTTTCTTT
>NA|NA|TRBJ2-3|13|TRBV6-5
CASYYPGRDTQYF
TGTGCCTCCTATTACCCCGGTAGGGATACGCAGTATTTT
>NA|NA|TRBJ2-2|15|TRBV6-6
CASSTAGVNTGELFF
TGTGCCAGCAGCACGGCAGGGGTGAACACCGGGGAGCTGTTTTTT
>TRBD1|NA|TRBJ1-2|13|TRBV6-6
CASSYGQGDGYTF
TGTGCCAGCAGTTACGGACAGGGCGATGGCTACACCTTC
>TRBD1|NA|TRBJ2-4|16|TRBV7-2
CASSPSPGTGTRIQYF
TGTGCCAGCAGCCCTAGTCCCGGGACAGGGACTCGAATTCAGTACTTC